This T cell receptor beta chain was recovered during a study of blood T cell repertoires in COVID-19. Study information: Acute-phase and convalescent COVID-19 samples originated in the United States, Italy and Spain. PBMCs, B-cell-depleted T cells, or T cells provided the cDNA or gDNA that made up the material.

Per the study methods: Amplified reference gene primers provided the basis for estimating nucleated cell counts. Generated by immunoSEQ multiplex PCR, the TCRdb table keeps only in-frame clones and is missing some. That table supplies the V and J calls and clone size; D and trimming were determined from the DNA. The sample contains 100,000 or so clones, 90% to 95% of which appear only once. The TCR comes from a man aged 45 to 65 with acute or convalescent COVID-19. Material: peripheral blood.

The CDR3 DNA reads as TGTGCCAGCAGCTTAGGGCCGTCACTAACCGAAGCTTTCTTT. It yields the protein CASSLGPSLTEAFF. This rearrangement joins TRBV7-2 to TRBJ1-1; D not certain. CDR1 SGHTA and CDR2 FQGNSA come from the germline V gene. The CDR3 spans 14 residues. Trimming stripped 1 base from V and 8 bases from J, with 14 bases between.